The text below deals with one TCR beta chain. Its antigen remains unidentified. This sample is drawn from a study of post-analysis software for immune sequencing data. Sequencing libraries made from TCR beta cDNA carried unique molecular identifiers. TCRdb independently ran MiXCR on the PCR reads; one entry per CDR3 protein. The profile shows about 380,000 distinct CDR3 sequences, less than 40% of them singletons. Trimming took off 3 bases at V and 5 bases at J, with 8 bases between the two ends. Germline CDR1 and CDR2: MNHEY and SMNVEV (reference sequence). The CDR3 length is 14 residues. General study results and limits: Strong co-clustering by F measure was seen for same-batch samples. Among four to six TRBV segments more frequent in patients than controls were TRBV5-6, TRBV5-1 and TRBV20-1. Significantly lower normalized Chao1 diversity was seen in multiple sclerosis patients than in controls.

Material: blood. The clonotype was recovered from a girl aged 10 to 17 with multiple sclerosis. This rearrangement joins TRBV27 to TRBJ1-6; D might be TRBD1 (6 bases). The CDR3 is CASSFRTDNSPLHF. Here the CDR3 DNA reads TGTGCCAGCAGTTTTAGGACAGATAATTCACCCCTCCACTTT.